This is a list of T cell receptor beta chains from one sample in a study of T cell responses to AZD1222 COVID-19 vaccine. The table came from immunoSEQ multiplex PCR; TCRdb's copy has only in-frame clones and leaves some out. This sample has 100,000 to 150,000 clones, with around 84% found just once. The source was peripheral blood, collected on day 0 of AZD1222 vaccination. These receptors were collected from an adult in good health. CDR3s include the opening cysteine and the closing phenylalanine or tryptophan.

>TRBJ1-1|TRBV9
CASSAGTGERKNTEAFF
>TRBJ1-2|TRBV7-2
CASSLGVGVIDGYTF
>TRBJ1-2|TRBV15
CATSSRGGAYGYTF
>TRBJ1-1|TRBV6-5
CASSLGGEAFF
>TRBJ1-6|TRBV10-2
CASRGTSSYNSPLHF
>TRBJ2-6|TRBV2
CASSTGANVLTF
>TRBJ1-1|TRBV7-9
CASSRTATEAFF
>TRBJ2-7|TRBV2
CASSEGTPYEQYF
>TRBJ2-7|TRBV7-2
CASSLEAVMSKQYF
>TRBJ1-4|TRBV18
CASSPIGAGVPSANEKLFF
>TRBJ2-3|TRBV28
CASSLAHLSMYF
>TRBJ2-3|TRBV28
CASNRAGLMEYF
>TRBJ1-5|TRBV6-2/TRBV6-3
CASSQGAGQPQHF
>TRBJ2-4|TRBV12-3/TRBV12-4
CASSSGYVDIQYF
>TRBJ1-1|TRBV18
CASSPKGGTNTEAFF
>TRBJ1-5|TRBV24-1
CATSVRDKAPNRYDDSNQPQHF
>TRBJ2-3|TRBV7-9
CASSLESGGITDTQYF
>TRBJ2-7|TRBV28
CASSPGGGGFLYEQYF
>TRBJ1-2|TRBV21-1
CASSATDRANYGYTF
>TRBJ1-4|TRBV28
CASSLSWTDYNHATNEKLFF
>TRBJ1-1|TRBV20-1
CSASDSVKAFF
>TRBJ1-3|TRBV6-5
CASLDRAGNTIYF
>TRBJ2-5|TRBV6-5
CASSYHPSGGLETQYF
>TRBJ2-1|TRBV25-1
CASSPDRGYVGEQFF
>TRBJ2-7|TRBV6-5
CASSTGVIYEQYF
>TRBJ2-2|TRBV3-1/TRBV3-2
CASSQVPSGELFF
>TRBJ2-3|TRBV9
CASSVGSSGGQYF
>TRBJ1-5|TRBV28
CASSAGGVIRGPQHF
>TRBJ2-7|TRBV14
CASSQDVTGAGFGQYF
>TRBJ1-5|TRBV7-2
CASSLSRGDQPQHF
>TRBJ2-5|TRBV7-2
CASSFRGETQYF